A selection of T cell receptor beta chains follows, all from one sample in a study of human T cells and chemical hapten exposure. TCRdb re-called the RACE reads with MiXCR, one entry per CDR3 protein. The data contain some 70,000 distinct CDR3 sequences, approximately 11% of them singletons. The material was whole blood, obtained in connection with sensitization to the hapten diphenylcyclopropenone (DPC). The receptors shown here come from a woman in her forties or fifties with alopecia areata. Some clones in this sample may be carry-over from other donors' samples. Both conserved end residues are part of each CDR3. Fields, in order: CDR3 DNA, CDR3 protein, D gene, clone size, V gene, J gene. D genes are given only for firm matches. Size is stated for part of the rows, as once, few or many counts, or as a class when the clone is expanded.

TGTGCCACAGACCCTTCAAATTCACCCCTCCACTTT,CATDPSNSPLHF,.,.,TRBV21-1,TRBJ1-6
TGTGCCAGCAGCCCTTTTAGCGGGACCACAGATACGCAGTATTTT,CASSPFSGTTDTQYF,TRBD2,few,TRBV14,TRBJ2-3
TGTGCCAGTAGTATGGCAGGGGGATCTCAGCCCCAGCATTTT,CASSMAGGSQPQHF,TRBD1,.,TRBV19,TRBJ1-5
TGCAGCGTTGAAAACAACAGGGTCTCGGCTTTCTTT,CSVENNRVSAFF,.,.,TRBV29-1,TRBJ1-1
TGTGCCAGCAGTAAGACTAGCGGGAGGGAAGGCACCGGGGAGCTGTTTTTT,CASSKTSGREGTGELFF,TRBD2,.,TRBV6-5,TRBJ2-2
TGCGCCAGCAGCCAAGTAGGAGGCGCGGGGACTGAAGCTTTCTTT,CASSQVGGAGTEAFF,.,.,TRBV4-3,TRBJ1-1
TGTGCCAGCTCGGCCGGGTCCCCTAGAGGGGCCTACAATGAGCAGTTCTTC,CASSAGSPRGAYNEQFF,.,many,TRBV18,TRBJ2-1
TGTGCCAGCGACTCGCCTGGGGCCAACGTCCTGACTTTC,CASDSPGANVLTF,.,many,TRBV12-3/TRBV12-4,TRBJ2-6
TGCGCCAGCAGCTCTACGATAGGGCCAGATACGCAGTATTTT,CASSSTIGPDTQYF,.,.,TRBV5-1,TRBJ2-3
TGTGCCAGCAGCCCCGGCAGGGGTTACGAGCAGTACTTC,CASSPGRGYEQYF,.,many,TRBV7-9,TRBJ2-7
TGCGCCAGCAGTGATTGGCTCCAGAACACTGAAGCTTTCTTT,CASSDWLQNTEAFF,.,.,TRBV10-2,TRBJ1-1
TGTGCCACCAGCAGAGATAACCTCGACAGGGTCGGCTATGGCTACACCTTC,CATSRDNLDRVGYGYTF,TRBD1,many,TRBV15,TRBJ1-2
TGTGCCAGCAGCCAAGATACGGGACGGTACAATGAGCAGTTCTTC,CASSQDTGRYNEQFF,.,few,TRBV4-2,TRBJ2-1
TGTGCCAGCAGTTTGCCCAGGGTAGGGCTTCGGCGGGGGGTCAATGAGCAGTTCTTC,CASSLPRVGLRRGVNEQFF,TRBD2,many,TRBV12-3/TRBV12-4,TRBJ2-1
TGTGCCAGCAGCACATATACACCGAGCACAGATACGCAGTATTTT,CASSTYTPSTDTQYF,.,.,TRBV7-9,TRBJ2-3
TGTGCCAGCAGCTACTCGAACACTGAAGCTTTCTTT,CASSYSNTEAFF,.,.,TRBV7-9,TRBJ1-1
TGCGCCAGCATCAGAGGAGCGGGAACTCGAGAGACCCAGTACTTC,CASIRGAGTRETQYF,TRBD2,.,TRBV10-2,TRBJ2-5
TGTGCCACCAGTGATGTTCTAGGGGACGCAGATACGCAGTATTTT,CATSDVLGDADTQYF,.,many,TRBV24-1,TRBJ2-3
TGTGCCAGCAGGATGACTAGCGAGATAACCGGGGAGCTGTTTTTT,CASRMTSEITGELFF,TRBD2,many,TRBV28,TRBJ2-2
TGTGCCAGCAGCTCCCAAATAGGGGGAACAACCGGGGAGCTGTTTTTT,CASSSQIGGTTGELFF,.,.,TRBV27,TRBJ2-2
TGTGCCAGCAGCCCGGGACTACGCCCCTTCTTC,CASSPGLRPFF,TRBD2,many,TRBV7-6,TRBJ2-1
TGTGCCAGCAGTGACCGGCACCCTGGACTAGCGGGAGTAGGGGAGCAGTACTTC,CASSDRHPGLAGVGEQYF,TRBD2,.,TRBV25-1,TRBJ2-7
TGTGCCAGCAGTCCGACTAGCGGGATATGGGAGCAGTACTTC,CASSPTSGIWEQYF,TRBD2,.,TRBV27,TRBJ2-7
TGTGCCAGTAGTGGACTAGCGGGGACCGTTTACGAGCAGTACTTC,CASSGLAGTVYEQYF,TRBD2,.,TRBV19,TRBJ2-7
TGTGCCAGCTCACCGGGGGGACAGAACACTGAAGCTTTCTTT,CASSPGGQNTEAFF,.,many,TRBV18,TRBJ1-1
TGTGCCAGCAGCAAACTAGCGGAAGAAATCACAGATACGCAGTATTTT,CASSKLAEEITDTQYF,TRBD2,few,TRBV11-1,TRBJ2-3
TGTGCCAGCAGTTACTTGGCAGCGACTGAAGCTTTCTTT,CASSYLAATEAFF,.,.,TRBV6-2/TRBV6-3,TRBJ1-1
TGTGCCAGCAAAAACCGGGACAGCTTGGACGAGCAGTACTTC,CASKNRDSLDEQYF,TRBD1,few,TRBV6-5,TRBJ2-7
TGTGCTAGTGGTTGGCCCGGGACAGGGCCCTCGAACACCGGGGAGCTGTTTTTT,CASGWPGTGPSNTGELFF,TRBD1,few,TRBV12-5,TRBJ2-2
TGTGCCAGCAGTTTCACCAACTATGGCTACACCTTC,CASSFTNYGYTF,.,many,TRBV28,TRBJ1-2
TGTGCCAGCGTGCGGGGCCCGCAGGCCGGGGAGCTGTTTTTT,CASVRGPQAGELFF,.,.,TRBV2,TRBJ2-2
TGTGCCTGGAGTGTGATGGGGAAAACCGCTCCCCTGAACACTGAAGCTTTCTTT,CAWSVMGKTAPLNTEAFF,.,few,TRBV30,TRBJ1-1
TGTGCCACCAGCAGAGATCATGTCAGGGTCAAGACCCAGTACTTC,CATSRDHVRVKTQYF,.,many,TRBV15,TRBJ2-5
TGTGCCAGCAGCCAAGAACCGCTTAGCGGGAGTCTAGAGACCCAGTACTTC,CASSQEPLSGSLETQYF,TRBD2,few,TRBV4-2,TRBJ2-5
TGTGCCAGCAGCTTTCTGGCCGGCCTAGGGACCTCCGGGGAAGCTTTCTTT,CASSFLAGLGTSGEAFF,.,many,TRBV5-5,TRBJ1-1
TGTGCCAGCTCACCACCCCAGCCCTATGGCTACACCTTC,CASSPPQPYGYTF,.,few,TRBV18,TRBJ1-2
TGTGCCAGCAGTCCCAAGTGGGATGAGCAGTTCTTC,CASSPKWDEQFF,.,.,TRBV6-2/TRBV6-3,TRBJ2-1
TGTGCCAGCAGCGCCGGTAGCGGCCCTGGGATCAAGCAGTACTTC,CASSAGSGPGIKQYF,.,.,TRBV21-1,TRBJ2-7
TGTGCCAGCAGCCCGTTGAATGAAAAACTGTTTTTT,CASSPLNEKLFF,.,few,TRBV3-1,TRBJ1-4
TGCAGTGCTATGGACAGGTTGAACACTGAAGCTTTCTTT,CSAMDRLNTEAFF,TRBD1,.,TRBV20-1,TRBJ1-1
TGTGCCAGCACCAACGCCGGGACACTAGAAAAACTGTTTTTT,CASTNAGTLEKLFF,.,many,TRBV6-6,TRBJ1-4
TGTGCCAGCAGTCCGCCCAGCGGGAGATTCTCCGAGCAGTACTTC,CASSPPSGRFSEQYF,TRBD2,few,TRBV28,TRBJ2-7
TGCGCCAGCAGCCAAGGGCAAGAGCAGTACTTC,CASSQGQEQYF,.,.,TRBV4-1,TRBJ2-7
TGCAGTGCTAGAACGGGAGGGGGCATCAATCAGCCCCAGCATTTT,CSARTGGGINQPQHF,TRBD1,many,TRBV20-1,TRBJ1-5
TGTGCCAGCAGCCAAGAATCGGGGCTAGCGGGAGGGCCGCGCAATGAGCAGTTCTTC,CASSQESGLAGGPRNEQFF,TRBD2,many,TRBV3-1,TRBJ2-1